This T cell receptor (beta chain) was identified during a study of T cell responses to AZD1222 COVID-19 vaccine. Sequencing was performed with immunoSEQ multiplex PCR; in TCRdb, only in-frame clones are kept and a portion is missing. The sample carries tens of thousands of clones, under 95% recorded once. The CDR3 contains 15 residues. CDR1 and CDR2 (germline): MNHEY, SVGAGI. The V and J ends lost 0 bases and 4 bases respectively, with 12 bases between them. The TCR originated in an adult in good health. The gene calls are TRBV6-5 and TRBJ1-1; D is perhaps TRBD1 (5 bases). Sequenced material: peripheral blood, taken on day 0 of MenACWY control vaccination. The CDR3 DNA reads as TGTGCCAGCAGTTACTCGGGCCCTGGGGGCACTGAAGCTTTCTTT. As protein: CASSYSGPGGTEAFF.